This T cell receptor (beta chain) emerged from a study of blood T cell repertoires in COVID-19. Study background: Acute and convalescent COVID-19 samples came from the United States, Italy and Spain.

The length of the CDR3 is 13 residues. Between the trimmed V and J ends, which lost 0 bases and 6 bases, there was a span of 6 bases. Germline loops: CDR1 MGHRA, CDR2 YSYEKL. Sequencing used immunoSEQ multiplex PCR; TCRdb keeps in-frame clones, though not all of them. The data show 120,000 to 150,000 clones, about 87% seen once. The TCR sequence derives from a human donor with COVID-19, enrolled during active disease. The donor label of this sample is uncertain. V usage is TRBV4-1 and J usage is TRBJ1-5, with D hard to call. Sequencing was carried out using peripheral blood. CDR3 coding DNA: TGCGCCAGCAGCCAAGATTATCGTCAGCCCCAGCATTTT. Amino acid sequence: CASSQDYRQPQHF.